These T cell receptor beta chains were read from a single sample in a study of T cells in Graves' hyperthyroidism and ophthalmopathy. One entry per CDR3 protein results from TCRdb running MiXCR on the multiplex PCR reads. The sample shows 600,000 to 850,000 distinct CDR3 sequences, roughly a sixth of them seen only once. The sequenced sample consisted of blood. The receptors were sampled from a woman aged 50 to 65 with Graves' hyperthyroidism that later progressed to Graves' ophthalmopathy. CDR3s include the opening cysteine and the closing phenylalanine or tryptophan. A D gene is named only where the DNA matches it firmly. Only part of the rows carry a size: once, few, many, or a class if the clone is expanded.

abundance	v_gene	j_gene	d_gene	CDR3aa	CDR3nt
many	TRBV12-3/TRBV12-4	TRBJ1-4	TRBD1	CASSLYRGAEKLFF	TGTGCCAGCAGTTTATACAGGGGGGCTGAAAAACTGTTTTTT
many	TRBV6-2/TRBV6-3	TRBJ1-1	-	CASSPTQSNTEAFF	TGTGCCAGCAGTCCGACACAGAGCAACACTGAAGCTTTCTTT
few	TRBV6-2/TRBV6-3	TRBJ2-1	TRBD2	CASSYLIAGSYNEQFF	TGTGCCAGCAGTTACCTTATAGCGGGGAGCTACAATGAGCAGTTCTTC
few	TRBV20-1	TRBJ1-6	TRBD1	CSAPGQGLHSPLHF	TGCAGTGCGCCGGGACAGGGTCTTCATTCACCCCTCCACTTT
many	TRBV30	TRBJ1-1	-	CAWAMNTEAFF	TGTGCCTGGGCTATGAACACTGAAGCTTTCTTT
many	TRBV20-1	TRBJ2-1	-	CSARVPRGGDNEQFF	TGCAGTGCTAGAGTCCCCAGGGGGGGCGACAATGAGCAGTTCTTC
many	TRBV11-3	TRBJ2-5	TRBD1	CASSSGQGAGETQYF	TGTGCCAGCAGCTCGGGACAGGGGGCAGGGGAGACCCAGTACTTC
-	TRBV29-1	TRBJ2-1	-	CSVGWGYNEQFF	TGCAGCGTTGGGTGGGGCTACAATGAGCAGTTCTTC
many	TRBV5-5	TRBJ1-1	-	CASSDGARVLLSQAFF	TGTGCCAGCAGCGATGGGGCGCGGGTCCTTTTATCGCAAGCTTTCTTT
many	TRBV3-1	TRBJ1-4	-	CASSQDARDEKLFF	TGTGCCAGCAGCCAAGATGCCAGGGATGAAAAACTGTTTTTT
-	TRBV6-2/TRBV6-3	TRBJ1-5	-	CASRREPRRSSNQPQHF	TGTGCCAGCAGACGGGAGCCGCGTAGATCTAGCAATCAGCCCCAGCATTTT
few	TRBV6-2/TRBV6-3	TRBJ2-2	-	CASNPGGDSGRTGELFF	TGTGCCAGCAACCCCGGTGGGGACTCCGGAAGGACCGGGGAGCTGTTTTTT
many	TRBV3-1	TRBJ1-3	-	CASSSLGSGNTIYF	TGTGCCAGCAGCTCCTTAGGGTCTGGAAACACCATATATTTT
once	TRBV25-1	TRBJ1-4	-	CASSGLGEKLFF	TGTGCCAGCAGTGGATTGGGTGAAAAACTGTTTTTT
many	TRBV20-1	TRBJ2-3	TRBD2	CSARLAGDFTDTQYF	TGCAGTGCAAGACTAGCGGGGGATTTCACAGATACGCAGTATTTT
-	TRBV19	TRBJ1-4	TRBD1	CASRQGVLANEKLFF	TGTGCCAGTCGACAGGGGGTATTGGCTAATGAAAAACTGTTTTTT
many	TRBV6-1	TRBJ1-1	-	CASRDTWNTEAFF	TGTGCCAGCAGGGACACCTGGAACACTGAAGCTTTCTTT
many	TRBV29-1	TRBJ2-2	TRBD2	CSGSGANTGELFF	TGCAGCGGTAGCGGGGCGAACACCGGGGAGCTGTTTTTT
-	TRBV5-6	TRBJ2-7	TRBD1	CASSFVGQGTYEQYF	TGTGCCAGCAGCTTCGTGGGACAGGGTACGTACGAGCAGTACTTC
many	TRBV5-1	TRBJ2-1	TRBD1	CASSGRDRVMNEQFF	TGCGCCAGCAGCGGTCGGGACAGGGTAATGAATGAGCAGTTCTTC
many	TRBV20-1	TRBJ2-5	-	CSASWGRAIPDQETQYF	TGCAGTGCTAGCTGGGGGCGCGCAATTCCTGACCAAGAGACCCAGTACTTC
-	TRBV19	TRBJ2-3	-	CASSTALYLADTQYF	TGTGCCAGTAGTACGGCTCTGTACCTTGCCGATACGCAGTATTTT
many	TRBV12-3/TRBV12-4	TRBJ2-5	-	CASSSWAQETQYF	TGTGCCAGCAGTTCGTGGGCCCAAGAGACCCAGTACTTC
few	TRBV6-1	TRBJ2-2	TRBD2	CASTASGRYTGELFF	TGTGCCAGCACGGCTAGCGGACGATACACCGGGGAGCTGTTTTTT
-	TRBV12-3/TRBV12-4	TRBJ1-2	-	CASSFQAFHGYTF	TGTGCCAGCAGTTTTCAGGCCTTTCACGGCTACACCTTC
many	TRBV9	TRBJ2-2	TRBD2	CASSVVTSGGNTGELFF	TGTGCCAGCAGCGTAGTGACTAGCGGGGGTAACACCGGGGAGCTGTTTTTT
-	TRBV19	TRBJ2-7	-	CASRARGEQYF	TGTGCCAGTAGGGCCAGGGGCGAGCAGTACTTC
few	TRBV6-1	TRBJ2-2	-	CASSDRTSSNTGELFF	TGTGCCAGCAGTGACCGGACAAGCTCGAACACCGGGGAGCTGTTTTTT
many	TRBV20-1	TRBJ1-2	-	CSATGGDGYGYTF	TGCAGTGCAACCGGGGGGGATGGCTATGGCTACACCTTC
many	TRBV2	TRBJ1-2	-	CATRTDSVYGYTF	TGTGCCACCCGGACAGACTCAGTCTATGGCTACACCTTC